This is a list of T cell receptor beta chains from one sample in a study of Ad26.COV2.S vaccination and SARS-CoV-2 variants. Profiling relied on immunoSEQ multiplex PCR, and the TCRdb table lists in-frame clones only, not all of them. The sample has about 400,000 clones; 80% to 95% are singletons. The input for sequencing was peripheral blood, taken in a trial of Ad26.COV2.S vaccine versus placebo. The receptor set was obtained from a person aged 18-65 years who received the Ad26.COV2.S COVID-19 vaccine or a placebo. CDR3s include the opening cysteine and the closing phenylalanine or tryptophan. A D gene is named only where the DNA matches it firmly. The size field is filled for only some rows; it gives once, few, many or a size class.

D gene	clone size	V gene	CDR3 length	J gene	CDR3 DNA	CDR3 protein
NA	NA	TRBV19	12	TRBJ2-3	TGTGCCAGTAGCCCTTGGGCGGATACGCAGTATTTT	CASSPWADTQYF
NA	NA	TRBV12-1	15	TRBJ1-6	TGTGCCAGCAGCGTCGGGCTTTCCTATAATTCACCCCTCCACTTT	CASSVGLSYNSPLHF
NA	NA	TRBV5-5	15	TRBJ2-7	TGTGCCAGCAGCCTTCTCGGGCGACCTACCTACGAGCAGTACTTC	CASSLLGRPTYEQYF
TRBD2	NA	TRBV14	15	TRBJ2-5	TGTGCCAGCAGCCAATTGCGGGGGGGCGGTGAGACCCAGTACTTC	CASSQLRGGGETQYF
NA	few	TRBV5-1	13	TRBJ1-1	TGCGCCAGCAGTTTAGAGATGAACACTGAAGCTTTCTTT	CASSLEMNTEAFF
NA	NA	TRBV6-4	17	TRBJ2-5	TGTGCCAGCAGTCCCCCAGGGGGGTATGGGGTTCAAGAGACCCAGTACTTC	CASSPPGGYGVQETQYF
NA	once	TRBV7-2	15	TRBJ1-3	TGTGCCAGCAGCTTAGGGGGGGGCACTGGAAACACCATATATTTT	CASSLGGGTGNTIYF
NA	NA	TRBV7-2	16	TRBJ1-1	TGTGCCAGCAGCTGGGGGGACCCTCCGTTTGTCACTGAAGCTTTCTTT	CASSWGDPPFVTEAFF
NA	NA	TRBV27	15	TRBJ2-5	TGTGCCAGCAGTGACTGGGGGGCGGAGAAAGAGACCCAGTACTTC	CASSDWGAEKETQYF
NA	NA	TRBV13	21	TRBJ1-3	TGTGCCAGCAGCTTATACTTCGGGGACCCAGAAGGGGGTTCCTCTGGAAACACCATATATTTT	CASSLYFGDPEGGSSGNTIYF
NA	NA	TRBV5-6	13	TRBJ2-7	TGTGCCAGCAGCTTGGCAGCCATGTACGAGCAGTACTTC	CASSLAAMYEQYF
TRBD1	NA	TRBV5-1	17	TRBJ1-1	TGCGCCAGCAGTAACCCCCTGGGACAGACTTGTTGCACTGAAGCTTTCTTT	CASSNPLGQTCCTEAFF
NA	NA	TRBV28	13	TRBJ2-5	TGTGCCAGCAGTTCACCTGGGCCCGAGACCCAGTACTTC	CASSSPGPETQYF
NA	NA	TRBV18	13	TRBJ1-1	TGTGCCAGCTCACAGGCCGGGAACACTGAAGCTTTCTTT	CASSQAGNTEAFF
NA	NA	TRBV9	13	TRBJ1-1	TGTGCCAGCAGCGGACTCCTAGGACCTGAAGCTTTCTTT	CASSGLLGPEAFF
NA	few	TRBV7-2	15	TRBJ1-5	TGTGCCAGCAGCTCCATCGGGACGGGGACTGGGCCCCAGCATTTT	CASSSIGTGTGPQHF
TRBD1	NA	TRBV6-1	15	TRBJ1-4	TGTGCCAGCAGTGAGGACAGGGCCCCCAATGAAAAACTGTTTTTT	CASSEDRAPNEKLFF
NA	NA	TRBV15	13	TRBJ1-1	TGTGCCACCAGCAGAGACCGGAACACTGAAGCTTTCTTT	CATSRDRNTEAFF
NA	NA	TRBV6-2/TRBV6-3	14	TRBJ2-5	TGTGCCAGCAGCCGACGGGGGCCCCAAGAGACCCAGTACTTC	CASSRRGPQETQYF
TRBD1	NA	TRBV29-1	16	TRBJ2-6	TGCAGCGTGGGACAGGGGTTTCACTCTGGGGCCAACGTCCTGACTTTC	CSVGQGFHSGANVLTF
TRBD1	NA	TRBV20-1	14	TRBJ2-5	TGCAGTGCTAGTCCGGCAGGGGGCCGAGAGACCCAGTACTTC	CSASPAGGRETQYF
NA	NA	TRBV30	14	TRBJ2-7	TGTGCCTGGAGTTTTTCAGGGAGTATAAGCGAGCAGTACTTC	CAWSFSGSISEQYF
NA	NA	TRBV10-1	14	TRBJ2-3	TGCGCCAGCAGTGCTGGACTTTTTTTAGATACGCAGTATTTT	CASSAGLFLDTQYF
NA	once	TRBV25-1	13	TRBJ1-4	TGTGCCAGCAGGAAACAGGGTGATGAAAAACTGTTTTTT	CASRKQGDEKLFF
NA	NA	TRBV28	12	TRBJ1-6	TGTGCCAGCAAGGACAGCTATTCACCCCTCCACTTT	CASKDSYSPLHF
TRBD2	NA	TRBV3-1/TRBV3-2	15	TRBJ2-3	TGTGCCAGCAGTTCGGGACTAGCGGTTACAGATACGCAGTATTTT	CASSSGLAVTDTQYF
TRBD1	NA	TRBV30	14	TRBJ2-7	TGTGCCTGGGGGAAGGACAGGGTAACCTACGAGCAGTACTTC	CAWGKDRVTYEQYF
TRBD1	NA	TRBV7-2	14	TRBJ1-2	TGTGCCAGCAGCCAACTGACAGGGGGTAATGGCTACACCTTC	CASSQLTGGNGYTF
NA	NA	TRBV9	15	TRBJ2-3	TGTGCCAGCAGCTCAACTAGTCGAAGCACAGATACGCAGTATTTT	CASSSTSRSTDTQYF
NA	NA	TRBV11-2	18	TRBJ2-6	TGTGCCAGCAGTTCTGGGGGGTTCCGCTCCTCTGGGGCCAACGTCCTGACTTTC	CASSSGGFRSSGANVLTF
TRBD1	NA	TRBV6-5	15	TRBJ1-1	TGTGCCACAGCTTACACAGGGGGAGTAAACACTGAAGCTTTCTTT	CATAYTGGVNTEAFF
NA	NA	TRBV30	13	TRBJ2-2	TGTGCCTGGAGTCCAGGGAACACCGGGGAGCTGTTTTTT	CAWSPGNTGELFF
NA	NA	TRBV18	19	TRBJ2-6	TGTGCCAGCTCACCACTCTCGGTCAGGGCGAGCTCTGGGGCCAACGTCCTGACTTTC	CASSPLSVRASSGANVLTF
NA	few	TRBV5-1	13	TRBJ1-2	TGCGCCAGCAGCTTTGATCCATTCTATGGCTACACCTTC	CASSFDPFYGYTF
NA	NA	TRBV2	13	TRBJ2-5	TGTGCCACGAAAGGGACGGATCAAGAGACCCAGTACTTC	CATKGTDQETQYF
NA	once	TRBV10-1	13	TRBJ1-5	TGCGCCAGCTCGCGCGGGCCGAATCAGCCCCAGCATTTT	CASSRGPNQPQHF
NA	NA	TRBV6-2/TRBV6-3	11	TRBJ2-7	TGTGCCAGCAGTTATTACTACGAGCAGTACTTC	CASSYYYEQYF
TRBD1	once	TRBV19	16	TRBJ2-7	TGTGCCAGTAGTCCCTGGGGACAGGGAGCACACTACGAGCAGTACTTC	CASSPWGQGAHYEQYF
NA	NA	TRBV4-1	17	TRBJ2-7	TGCGCCAGCAGCCAAGATGCGGCGAGGGGTGCCCTCTGGGAGCAGTACTTC	CASSQDAARGALWEQYF
TRBD1	NA	TRBV27	14	TRBJ1-2	TGTGCCAGCAGCTACTCCGGGACAGGGAACGGCTACACCTTC	CASSYSGTGNGYTF
NA	NA	TRBV19	14	TRBJ2-7	TGTGCCAGTAGTAACGTACCGGGTCCCTGGGAGCAGTACTTC	CASSNVPGPWEQYF
TRBD1	NA	TRBV11-2	15	TRBJ1-2	TGTGCCAGCAGCTTAGGGGGAGACAGGGAATTTGGCTACACCTTC	CASSLGGDREFGYTF
TRBD1	NA	TRBV9	15	TRBJ1-3	TGTGCCAGCAGTGTAGGGACAGCCTTTGGAAACACCATATATTTT	CASSVGTAFGNTIYF
TRBD1	NA	TRBV11-2	15	TRBJ2-3	TGTGCCAGCAGCCGGACAGGGGGCCCCACAGATACGCAGTATTTT	CASSRTGGPTDTQYF
NA	NA	TRBV11-2	16	TRBJ1-2	TGTGCCAGCAGCTTAGATCTTTTGGGGTTCAACTATGGCTACACCTTC	CASSLDLLGFNYGYTF
TRBD1	NA	TRBV6-2/TRBV6-3	13	TRBJ1-2	TGTGCCAGCAGCCAGGGACAGAACTATGGCTACACCTTC	CASSQGQNYGYTF
NA	NA	TRBV24-1	15	TRBJ1-2	TGTGCCACCAGTGATGGAGACAGTGGGGGCCTTGGCTACACCTTC	CATSDGDSGGLGYTF
NA	NA	TRBV5-1	15	TRBJ2-1	TGCGCCAGCAGCTTGGTCAGCGGGCCTTACAATGAGCAGTTCTTC	CASSLVSGPYNEQFF
TRBD2	NA	TRBV5-1	13	TRBJ2-3	TGCGCCAGCAGCTGGGCGGGGGGAGATACGCAGTATTTT	CASSWAGGDTQYF
NA	NA	TRBV9	15	TRBJ2-4	TGTGCCAGCAGCGTTGAGGGGTTAGCCAAAAACATTCAGTACTTC	CASSVEGLAKNIQYF
TRBD2	NA	TRBV18	15	TRBJ2-3	TGTGCCAGCTCACAGGGGACTAGCATGACAGATACGCAGTATTTT	CASSQGTSMTDTQYF
TRBD2	NA	TRBV28	16	TRBJ2-2	TGTGCCAGTACTTGGGTTGGCGGGGGGGGCACCGGGGAGCTGTTTTTT	CASTWVGGGGTGELFF
NA	NA	TRBV29-1	12	TRBJ1-2	TGCAGCGTTACTCCCCTTAACTATGGCTACACCTTC	CSVTPLNYGYTF